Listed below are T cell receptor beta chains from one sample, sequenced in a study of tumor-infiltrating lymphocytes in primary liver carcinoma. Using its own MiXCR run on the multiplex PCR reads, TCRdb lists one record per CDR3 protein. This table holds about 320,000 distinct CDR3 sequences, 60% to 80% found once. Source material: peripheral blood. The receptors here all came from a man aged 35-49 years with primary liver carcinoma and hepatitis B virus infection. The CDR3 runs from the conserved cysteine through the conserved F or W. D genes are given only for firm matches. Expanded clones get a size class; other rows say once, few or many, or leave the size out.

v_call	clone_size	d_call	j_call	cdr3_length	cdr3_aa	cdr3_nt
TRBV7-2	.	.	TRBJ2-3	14	CASRWDPQADTQYF	TGTGCCAGCAGGTGGGACCCTCAGGCAGATACGCAGTATTTT
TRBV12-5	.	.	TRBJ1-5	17	CASVLRGDNFSNQPQHF	TGTGCTAGCGTCTTGAGGGGGGACAACTTTAGCAATCAGCCCCAGCATTTT
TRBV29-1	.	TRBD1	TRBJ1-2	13	CGVEEGQGKGYTF	TGCGGAGTTGAGGAAGGACAGGGTAAAGGCTACACCTTC
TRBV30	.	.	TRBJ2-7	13	CAWTPGRRGEQYF	TGTGCCTGGACCCCGGGGCGGAGAGGGGAACAGTACTTC
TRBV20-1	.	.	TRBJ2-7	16	CSARTPKAGKVYEQYF	TGCAGTGCTAGGACCCCAAAGGCGGGAAAGGTGTACGAGCAGTACTTC
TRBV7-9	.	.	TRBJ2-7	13	CASSSGLGYELYF	TGTGCCAGCAGCTCAGGCCTTGGGTACGAGCTGTACTTC
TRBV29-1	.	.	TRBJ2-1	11	CSVPRGNEQLF	TGCAGCGTTCCGAGGGGGAATGAGCAGCTCTTC
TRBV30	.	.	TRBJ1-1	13	CAWMWGWNTEAFF	TGTGCCTGGATGTGGGGGTGGAACACTGAAGCTTTCTTT
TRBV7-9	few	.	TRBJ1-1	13	CASSDLTGTEAFF	TGTGCCAGCAGCGACCTCACAGGGACTGAAGCTTTCTTT
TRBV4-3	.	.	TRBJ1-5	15	CASSHSRGVDQPQHF	TGCGCCAGCAGCCATTCTCGGGGGGTTGATCAGCCCCAACATTTT
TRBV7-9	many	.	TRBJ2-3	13	CASSPNSGDTQYF	TGTGCCAGCAGCCCAAATAGTGGAGATACGCAGTATTTT
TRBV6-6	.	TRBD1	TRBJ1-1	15	CAGRRRTGLNTEAFF	TGTGCCGGCAGACGTAGGACAGGGCTGAACACTGAAGCTTTCTTT
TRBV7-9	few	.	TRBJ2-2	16	CASSPSPSADTGELFF	TGTGCCAGCAGCCCTAGCCCCAGCGCGGACACCGGGGAGCTGTTTTTT
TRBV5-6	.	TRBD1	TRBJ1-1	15	CASSPVQGADTEALF	TGTGCCAGCAGCCCTGTACAGGGGGCCGACACTGAAGCTCTCTTT
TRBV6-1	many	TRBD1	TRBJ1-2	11	CASRQGMGYTF	TGTGCCAGCAGACAGGGGATGGGCTACACCTTC
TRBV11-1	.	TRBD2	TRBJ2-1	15	CASSFSGRGSNEQFF	TGCGCCAGCAGCTTTAGCGGGAGGGGGAGCAATGAGCAGTTCTTC
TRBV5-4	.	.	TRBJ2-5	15	CASSLNRDGQENQYF	TGTGCCAGCAGCTTGAACAGGGACGGCCAAGAGAACCAGTACTTC
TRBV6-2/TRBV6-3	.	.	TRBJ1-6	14	CASSYEAVNSPLRF	TGTGCCAGCAGTTACGAGGCAGTAAATTCACCCCTCCGCTTT
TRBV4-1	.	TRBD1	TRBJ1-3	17	CASSLELDRGPGNTIYF	TGCGCCAGCAGCCTTGAGTTGGACAGGGGGCCTGGAAACACCATATATTTT
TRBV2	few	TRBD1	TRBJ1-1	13	CASKGQANTEAFF	TGTGCCAGCAAAGGACAGGCAAACACTGAAGCTTTCTTT
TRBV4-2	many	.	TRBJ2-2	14	CASSQVPGTGELFF	TGTGCCAGCAGCCAAGTACCGGGGACCGGGGAGCTGTTTTTT
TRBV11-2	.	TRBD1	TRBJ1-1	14	CANSAGQGRTEAFF	TGTGCTAACAGCGCGGGACAGGGAAGGACTGAAGCTTTCTTT
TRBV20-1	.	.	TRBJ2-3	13	CSAEGVMEDTRYF	TGCAGTGCAGAGGGGGTCATGGAGGATACGCGGTATTTT
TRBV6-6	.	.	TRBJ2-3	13	CASTGGGTDKQYF	TGCGCCAGCACGGGCGGGGGGACAGATAAGCAGTATTTT
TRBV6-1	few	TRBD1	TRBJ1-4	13	CASDRDSNEKLFF	TGTGCCAGCGACAGGGATTCTAATGAAAAACTGTTTTTT
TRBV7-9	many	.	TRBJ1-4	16	CASSPSGGSHNEKLFF	TGTGCCAGCAGCCCATCGGGGGGCAGTCATAATGAAAAACTGTTTTTT
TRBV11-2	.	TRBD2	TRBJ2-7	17	CASSPRLAGATWGEQYF	TGTGCCAGCAGCCCCCGACTAGCGGGAGCTACATGGGGCGAACAGTACTTC
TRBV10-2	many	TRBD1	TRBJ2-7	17	CASTVDVFGTGPYEQYF	TGCGCCAGCACTGTAGACGTATTTGGGACAGGGCCCTACGAGCAGTACTTC
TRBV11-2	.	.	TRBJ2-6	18	CASSSIRPTSSGANLLTF	TGTGCCAGCAGTTCAATAAGGCCGACCAGCTCCGGGGCCAACCTCCTGACTTTC
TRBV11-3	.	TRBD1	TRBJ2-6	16	CADSSGGASGANVLTF	TGTGCCGACAGCTCAGGGGGCGCGTCTGGGGCCAACGTCCTGACTTTC
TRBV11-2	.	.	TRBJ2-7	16	CANSLMRGEPGRGQYF	TGTGCCAACAGCTTAATGCGGGGCGAACCGGGCAGGGGGCAGTACTTC
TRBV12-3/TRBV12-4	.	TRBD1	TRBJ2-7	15	CASSPQGVFSYEQYF	TGTGCCAGCAGCCCGCAGGGGGTCTTCTCCTACGAGCAGTACTTC
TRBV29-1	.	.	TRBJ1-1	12	CSVERGGTGAFF	TGCAGTGTTGAACGGGGGGGCACTGGAGCTTTCTTT
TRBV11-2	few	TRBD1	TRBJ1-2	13	CASSFDRAGGYTF	TGTGCCAGCAGCTTTGACAGGGCAGGGGGCTACACCTTC
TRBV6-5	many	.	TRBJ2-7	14	CASSPDRVSYEQYF	TGTGCCAGCAGTCCCGACAGAGTAAGCTACGAGCAGTACTTC
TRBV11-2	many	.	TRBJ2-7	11	CASSQLLEQYF	TGTGCCAGCAGTCAGCTTCTCGAGCAGTACTTC
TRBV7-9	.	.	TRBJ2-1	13	CTSYPELSYEQFF	TGTACCTCATACCCTGAACTTTCATATGAGCAGTTCTTC
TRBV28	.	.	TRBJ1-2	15	CACSSPTEANYGYTF	TGTGCCTGCAGTTCCCCCACGGAAGCTAACTATGGCTACACCTTC
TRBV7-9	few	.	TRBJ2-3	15	CASSLRESNTDTQYF	TGTGCCAGCAGCTTAAGGGAGTCTAACACAGATACGCAGTATTTT
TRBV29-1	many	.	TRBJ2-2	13	CSVDPRNTGELFF	TGCAGCGTTGATCCCAGGAACACCGGGGAGCTGTTTTTT
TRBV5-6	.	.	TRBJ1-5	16	CASSPRGRGGEQPQRF	TGTGCCAGCAGCCCCCGCGGGAGGGGGGGCGAACAGCCCCAGCGTTTT
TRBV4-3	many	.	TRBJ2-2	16	CASSQDKGTNTGELFF	TGCGCCAGCAGCCAAGATAAGGGAACGAACACCGGGGAGCTGTTTTTT
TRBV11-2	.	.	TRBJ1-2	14	CASCAGIGFYGYTF	TGTGCCAGCTGCGCCGGGATAGGCTTCTATGGCTACACCTTC
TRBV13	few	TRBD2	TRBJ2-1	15	CASSLGRLARGEQFF	TGTGCCAGCAGCTTAGGAAGACTAGCCCGTGGTGAGCAGTTCTTC
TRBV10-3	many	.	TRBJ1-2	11	CAIRQEYGYTF	TGTGCCATCAGACAGGAATATGGCTACACCTTC
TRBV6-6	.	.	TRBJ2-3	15	CASSQTGVSTDTQYF	TGTGCCAGCAGTCAGACAGGTGTTAGCACAGATACGCAGTATTTT
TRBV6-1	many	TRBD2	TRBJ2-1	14	CASSEPGLRDEQFF	TGTGCCAGCAGTGAACCGGGACTAAGAGATGAGCAGTTCTTC
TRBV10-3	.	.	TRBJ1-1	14	CAISESLAGTGAFF	TGTGCCATCAGTGAGTCGTTAGCAGGGACCGGAGCTTTCTTT
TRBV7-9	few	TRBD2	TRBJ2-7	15	CASSLAPSGSNEQYF	TGTGCCAGCAGCTTAGCGCCTAGCGGGAGTAACGAGCAGTACTTC
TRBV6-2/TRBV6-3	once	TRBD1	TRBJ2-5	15	CASTHKLTGRRTQYF	TGTGCCAGCACCCACAAATTGACAGGGCGGAGGACCCAGTACTTC